A selection of T cell receptor beta chains follows, all from one sample in a study of blood T cell repertoires in COVID-19. Only in-frame clones appear in the TCRdb table, and some are missing; sequencing was by immunoSEQ multiplex PCR. Seen here are about 99,000 clones, around 83% observed once, and the top ten hold approximately 3.4%. Sequencing was carried out using peripheral blood. These receptors were obtained from a woman older than 75 with active or convalescent COVID-19. Both conserved end residues are part of each CDR3. The D gene is left open where the match is weak. For some rows the clone size is stated as once, few or many, or as a class when expanded; others skip it.

TRBD1 | TRBJ1-3 | NA | TRBV7-2 | TGTGCCAGCAGCTTATTGGGACAGGCAGGAAACACCATATATTTT | CASSLLGQAGNTIYF
NA | TRBJ1-2 | NA | TRBV28 | TGTGCCAGCAGTCTCCCAGACTATGGCTACACCTTC | CASSLPDYGYTF
TRBD1 | TRBJ1-6 | NA | TRBV5-1 | TGCGCCAGCAAACAGGGACAGGCAAATTCACCCCTCCACTTT | CASKQGQANSPLHF
TRBD1 | TRBJ2-6 | NA | TRBV2 | TGTGCCAGCAGTGAAGATTTGAGGACAGGGGGCACCTCTGGGGCCAACGTCCTGACTTTC | CASSEDLRTGGTSGANVLTF
TRBD2 | TRBJ2-3 | NA | TRBV19 | TGTGCCAGTAGATTGACTAGCGGGGGGGCGGGAGATACGCAGTATTTT | CASRLTSGGAGDTQYF
NA | TRBJ2-2 | NA | TRBV6-6 | TGTGCTTTAGAAAACTCGACCGGGGAGCTGTTTTTT | CALENSTGELFF
TRBD1 | TRBJ1-4 | NA | TRBV28 | TGTGCCAGCACAGAACAGACCCAGGGGGCTAGAGGTGAAAAACTGTTTTTT | CASTEQTQGARGEKLFF
NA | TRBJ2-1 | once | TRBV11-2 | TGTGCCAGCAGCTTATTCTATGGAACAGGGCTTAGGATTTACAATGAGCAGTTCTTC | CASSLFYGTGLRIYNEQFF
TRBD1 | TRBJ2-1 | NA | TRBV12-5 | TGTGCTAGTGGTCGGGACAGGGCAAATCATGAGCAGTTCTTC | CASGRDRANHEQFF
TRBD2 | TRBJ2-7 | NA | TRBV28 | TGTGCCAGCAGTTACCCCCCGGGACTAGCGGGACGTGAGATCTACGAGCAGTACTTC | CASSYPPGLAGREIYEQYF
NA | TRBJ1-2 | few | TRBV10-3 | TGTGCCATCAGTGAGTCGACGGAGGGTTCCCAACTCTATGGCTACACCTTC | CAISESTEGSQLYGYTF
NA | TRBJ2-6 | NA | TRBV11-2 | TGTGCCAGCAGCTCCAGACCATTGGACAGACTCTCTGGGGCCAACGTCCTGACTTTC | CASSSRPLDRLSGANVLTF
NA | TRBJ1-4 | NA | TRBV11-2 | TGTGCCAGCAGCTTAGTGGGGGCTGGTAATGAAAAACTGTTTTTT | CASSLVGAGNEKLFF
NA | TRBJ1-5 | NA | TRBV5-1 | TGCGCCAGCAGCTTGGGGGCAGGTGGGCCCCAGCATTTT | CASSLGAGGPQHF
NA | TRBJ1-2 | NA | TRBV6-2/TRBV6-3 | TGTGCCAGCAGTTACGAGTTCCGGAGGGGCTACACCTTC | CASSYEFRRGYTF
NA | TRBJ2-2 | few | TRBV7-3 | TGTGCCAGCAGCCTACAGCCGTCGAGGAACACCGGGGAGCTGTTTTTT | CASSLQPSRNTGELFF
NA | TRBJ1-2 | NA | TRBV6-4 | TGTGCCAGCAGTGACTCGTATTCGGGGGGCGAAGGCTACACCTTC | CASSDSYSGGEGYTF
NA | TRBJ1-1 | NA | TRBV5-5 | TGTGCCAGCAGCCTCCGTGCGGGGGAAGCTTTCTTT | CASSLRAGEAFF
NA | TRBJ1-5 | NA | TRBV2 | TGTGCCAGCAGTGTATTGGGGGCGGATCAGCCCCAGCATTTT | CASSVLGADQPQHF
NA | TRBJ2-6 | NA | TRBV5-1 | TGCGCCAGCAGCGACTCCTCTGGGGCCAACGTCCTGACTTTC | CASSDSSGANVLTF
NA | TRBJ1-2 | NA | TRBV28 | NA | CASSSSGFYGGYTF
NA | TRBJ1-1 | NA | TRBV3-1/TRBV3-2 | TGTGCCAGCAGTTACAGCGAGGGCACTGAAGCTTTCTTT | CASSYSEGTEAFF
NA | TRBJ1-1 | NA | TRBV5-1 | TGCGCCAGCAGCTTGGCCGTTATAGGGGGTCTGAACACTGAAGCTTTCTTT | CASSLAVIGGLNTEAFF
NA | TRBJ2-1 | once | TRBV19 | TGTGCCAGTAGTATGCTTGACAGTAGCAATGAGCAGTTCTTC | CASSMLDSSNEQFF
TRBD1 | TRBJ2-1 | NA | TRBV7-3 | TGTGCCAGCAGCTTGGTTGGGACAGACTACAATGAGCAGTTCTTC | CASSLVGTDYNEQFF
NA | TRBJ1-4 | NA | TRBV30 | TGTGCCTGGAGTAGGACGGGGGAAAAACTGTTTTTT | CAWSRTGEKLFF
TRBD1 | TRBJ2-7 | once | TRBV18 | TGTGCCAGCTCACCGGGACAGCCCTTGTATAACTACGAGCAGTACTTC | CASSPGQPLYNYEQYF
NA | TRBJ1-1 | NA | TRBV6-5 | TGTGCCAGCAGCGTTCGGGGGAACACTGAAGCTTTCTTT | CASSVRGNTEAFF
NA | TRBJ2-5 | NA | TRBV3-1/TRBV3-2 | TGTGCCAGCGGGAGAAGTGGAGAGACCCAGTACTTC | CASGRSGETQYF
NA | TRBJ1-2 | NA | TRBV30 | TGTGCCTGGAGTCTACAGGGCGCCGTCTATGGCTACACCTTC | CAWSLQGAVYGYTF
TRBD1 | TRBJ1-6 | NA | TRBV30 | TGTGCCTGGAGTGAAGACAGGGTTCGCTCCTATAATTCACCCCTCCACTTT | CAWSEDRVRSYNSPLHF